These 28 T cell receptor beta chains were all obtained from the same sample, sequenced in a study of cytomegalovirus exposure and HLA in healthy donors. PCR involved 60 Vbeta and 13 Jbeta primers. Only in-frame clones appear in the TCRdb table, and some are missing; sequencing was by immunoSEQ multiplex PCR. The table has about 150,000 clones, roughly 76% seen once. Input material: PBMCs. These receptor sequences come from a woman aged 25 to 39 in good health and CMV-seronegative.

The DNA for the CDR3 is TGTGCCAGCTCACCAATGCCGGGACAGGGGAACTATGGCTACACCTTC. It encodes CASSPMPGQGNYGYTF. The rearrangement links TRBV18 to TRBJ1-2; 10 nucleotides align to TRBD1. V was pared by 2 bases and J by 2 bases, with 5 bases of the junction left unmatched. The CDR3 is 16 amino acids. Germline V gene lookup returns CDR1 KGHSH and CDR2 LQKENI.

The sample holds many counts of this clone. The V and J genes are TRBV7-9 and TRBJ2-4; D may be TRBD1 (6 bases). The CDR3 runs to 15 residues. The V end lost 5 bases, the J end lost 0 bases, and 11 bases lay between the germline ends. Germline values: CDR1 SEHNR, CDR2 FQNEAQ (reference sequence). CDR3 DNA sequence: TGTGCCAGCAGCGATCGGACAGTAGCCAAAAACATTCAGTACTTC. It is translated as CASSDRTVAKNIQYF.

The chain combines TRBV2 with TRBJ1-2; TRBD1 agrees at 10 bases. CDR1 SNHLY and CDR2 FYNNEI come from the germline V gene. The length of the CDR3 is 14 residues. V lost 10 bases and J lost 6; bases outside the gene matches: 11. The CDR3 loop reads CANGRDRGDNGYTF. Written as DNA, the CDR3 is TGTGCCAATGGACGGGACAGGGGCGATAATGGCTACACCTTC.

J is TRBJ2-7 and V is TRBV5-1; 7 bases align to TRBD1. The germline CDR1 and CDR2 sequences are SGHRS and YFSETQ. This CDR3 spans 14 amino acids. The ends lost 7 bases at V and 2 bases at J; junction bases unmatched: 9. CDR3 nucleotide sequence: TGCGCCAGCGGGTGGGACAGCCTTACCTACGAGCAGTACTTC. It yields the protein CASGWDSLTYEQYF.

This chain links TRBV6-6 with TRBJ1-1; no clear D. The V end lost 7 bases, the J end lost 2 bases, and 17 bases lay between the germline ends. The length of the CDR3 is 15 residues. Per germline, CDR1 MNHNY and CDR2 SVGAGI (reference sequence). The CDR3 loop reads CASNNAPNQNTEAFF. CDR3 DNA: TGTGCCAGCAACAACGCCCCAAATCAAAACACTGAAGCTTTCTTT.

This clone was observed a handful of times. This sequence joins TRBV7-8 and TRBJ1-5; 9 nucleotides line up with TRBD1. Germline V gives CDR1 SGHVS, CDR2 FQNEAQ. The CDR3 contains 16 residues. Trimming removed 3 bases from V and 4 bases from J; junction bases left unmatched: 7. The CDR3 loop reads CASSLGQGMSNQPQHF. The DNA of the CDR3 is TGTGCCAGCAGCTTGGGACAGGGAATGTCGAATCAGCCCCAGCATTTT.

This CDR3 is CASTRGGFNEQFF. The CDR3 region has the DNA TGTGCCAGCACCCGTGGGGGGTTCAATGAGCAGTTCTTC. The chain has TRBV27 and TRBJ2-1; tentative D call: TRBD2 (6 bases). Germline CDR1 reads MNHEY; CDR2 reads SMNVEV (reference sequence). This CDR3 is built from 13 residues. Trimming removed 7 bases from V and 6 bases from J, with 13 bases in between.

The genes are TRBV19 and TRBJ1-2, with 7 bases aligning to TRBD1. With 3 bases clipped from V and 2 bases from J, the junction kept 3 bases outside the gene matches. The V gene's germline CDR1 is LNHDA and CDR2 SQIVND (reference sequence). CDR3 length: 14 amino acids. The CDR3 here is CASSIRDSNYGYTF. CDR3 nucleotides: TGTGCCAGTAGTATCCGGGACAGCAACTATGGCTACACCTTC.

The genes are TRBV7-8 and TRBJ1-3; D gene ambiguous. The V end was cut by 5 bases, the J end by 0 bases, with 8 bases between. The CDR3 spans 14 residues. Germline CDR1 and CDR2: SGHVS and FQNEAQ. CDR3 in DNA: TGTGCCAGCAGCGCGGGCCTCTCTGGAAACACCATATATTTT. This codes for CASSAGLSGNTIYF.

This clone was seen a handful of times. The J gene is TRBJ2-7, the V gene TRBV28; D may be TRBD1 (6 bases). The CDR3 has 13 residues. CDR1 and CDR2 from the germline V gene are MDHEN and SYDVKM. V was clipped by 6 bases and J by 0 bases, with 9 bases between them. CDR3 sequence reads: CASRADSSYEQYF. CDR3 nucleotides: TGTGCCAGCAGAGCGGACAGCTCCTACGAGCAGTACTTC.

A note on this clone: One junction end does not reproduce the germline sequence, and a read error may be involved. CDR3 sequence reads: CASSLTNRGAQNF. CDR3 nucleotides: TGTGCCAGCAGCCTTACTAACAGGGGAGCTCAAAACTTC. V usage is TRBV28 and J usage is TRBJ2-7, with 7 positions matching TRBD1. CDR1 is MDHEN, CDR2 SYDVKM, per germline. The CDR3 runs to 13 residues.

The chain carries TRBV6-5 and TRBJ2-1; 15 bases agree with TRBD2. V was pared by 6 bases and J by 14 bases, with 8 bases of the junction left unmatched. The CDR3 runs to 14 residues. CDR1 is MNHEY, CDR2 SVGAGI, per germline. The CDR3 is CASSSGLAGGIKFF. CDR3 bases: TGTGCCAGCAGCTCTGGACTAGCGGGAGGGATTAAGTTCTTC.

Remarks on this clone: At one end, the junction sequence differs from germline, possibly due to a read error. The chain uses TRBV7-9 and TRBJ2-2; TRBD1 aligns across 8 bases. Germline V gene lookup returns CDR1 SEHNR and CDR2 FQNEAQ (reference sequence). CDR3 length equals 15 residues. The CDR3, as DNA: TGTTCCAGCAGCTTATCGACAGGGGTCACCGGGGAGCTGTTTTTT. It encodes CSSSLSTGVTGELFF.

This clone was seen only once. The chain has TRBV7-3 and TRBJ2-2, with 14 positions matching TRBD2. V lost 4 bases to trimming and J lost 1 base; unmatched junction nucleotides: 2. CDR3 length: 17 amino acids. CDR1 and CDR2 (germline): SGHTA, FQGTGA. The CDR3 coding sequence is TGTGCCAGCAGCTCCGGGACTAGCGGGAGGAACACCGGGGAGCTGTTTTTT. Its translation is CASSSGTSGRNTGELFF.

The V gene is TRBV7-2, the J gene TRBJ2-3; 9 nucleotides align to TRBD2. The CDR3 is 17 residues long. The V gene's germline CDR1 is SGHTA and CDR2 FQGNSA. J lost 2 bases, V lost 4 bases, and 10 bases had no gene match. In nucleotides, the CDR3 is TGTGCCAGCAGCTCGCCTCTGACTAGCGGAAACACAGATACGCAGTATTTT. Amino acids: CASSSPLTSGNTDTQYF.

This clone was seen more than once but under ten times. The chain links TRBV5-6 to TRBJ2-3, with 9 bases fitting TRBD1. Losses at the gene ends were 3 bases for V and 3 bases for J; bases not matched to a gene: 5. From germline, CDR1 is SGHDT and CDR2 YYEEEE. The CDR3 is 15 amino acids. The CDR3 nucleotides read TGTGCCAGCAGCTCTGGACAGGGGAAAACAGATACGCAGTATTTT. This encodes CASSSGQGKTDTQYF. Looking up the rest from reference TRBV5-6 and TRBJ2-3 gives the full variable domain: DAGVTQSPTHLIKTRGQQVTLRCSPKSGHDTVSWYQQALGQGPQFIFQYYEEEERQRGNFPDRFSGHQFPNYSSELNVNALLLGDSALYLCASSSGQGKTDTQYFGPGTRLTVL.

The chain joins TRBV6-1 to TRBJ2-7; D gene uncertain. Germline values: CDR1 MNHNS, CDR2 SASEGT. Deletions cut 5 bases from V and 7 bases from J, with 18 bases between. The CDR3 is 14 residues long. This chain's CDR3 is CASSMRLTLREQYF. The CDR3 DNA reads TGTGCCAGCAGTATGAGACTGACGCTACGGGAGCAGTACTTC.

The rearrangement uses TRBV19 and TRBJ1-1, with D tentatively TRBD1 (5 bases). CDR3 length equals 13 residues. CDR1 LNHDA and CDR2 SQIVND come from the germline V gene (reference sequence). V shed 6 bases and J shed 12 bases, with 20 bases lying between them. CDR3 sequence: CASSLQEEGRPFF. In DNA, the CDR3 is TGTGCCAGTAGCCTTCAAGAGGAGGGGCGGCCTTTCTTT.

CDR3 coding DNA: TGTGCCAGCAGCGTAAGAGGGGGCAGGGAGACCCAGTACTTC. Its translation is CASSVRGGRETQYF. The rearrangement uses TRBV9 and TRBJ2-5, with 7 bases identical to TRBD1. The junction had 5 bases not matched to a gene; V was cut back by 1 base and J by 5 bases. The CDR3 is 14 amino acids. Germline-derived CDR1 and CDR2 are SGDLS and YYNGEE.

The rearrangement links TRBV4-3 to TRBJ2-1; 8 nucleotides line up with TRBD1. With 1 base clipped from V and 13 bases from J, the junction kept 6 bases outside the gene matches. CDR1 LGHNA and CDR2 YSLEER come from the germline V gene. The CDR3 has 13 amino acids. CDR3 region: CASSQAEDRVQFF. CDR3 DNA sequence: TGCGCCAGCAGCCAAGCAGAGGACAGGGTCCAGTTCTTC.

V and J are TRBV13 and TRBJ1-4, with D unclear. Trimming took 4 bases from V and 1 from J, leaving 7 bases between them. Looked up from germline, CDR1 is PRHDT and CDR2 is FYEKMQ (reference sequence). This CDR3 spans 14 amino acids. CDR3 sequence reads: CASSYSLTNEKLFF. The CDR3 DNA reads TGTGCCAGCAGCTACAGCCTAACTAATGAAAAACTGTTTTTT.

This chain joins TRBV6-5 and TRBJ1-6; TRBD1 matches 10 bases. With 6 bases clipped from V and 2 bases from J, the junction kept 4 bases outside the gene matches. CDR3 size: 16 residues. Germline CDR1 MNHEY, CDR2 SVGAGI. The CDR3 DNA sequence: TGTGCCAGCAGCTACGACAGGGGGCCCTATAATTCACCCCTCCACTTT. This sequence encodes CASSYDRGPYNSPLHF.

The chain carries TRBV2 and TRBJ2-3; D gene ambiguous. Germline CDR1 is SNHLY and CDR2 is FYNNEI. CDR3 length: 14 amino acids. Trimming took 4 bases from V and 2 from J, leaving 10 bases between them. The CDR3 protein is CASSAYGNTDTQYF. In nucleotides, the CDR3 is TGTGCCAGCAGTGCCTATGGTAACACAGATACGCAGTATTTT.

V gene TRBV9 combines with J gene TRBJ2-5, with 11 nucleotides matching TRBD2. V was pared by 4 bases and J by 0 bases, with 11 bases of the junction left unmatched. CDR1 and CDR2 (germline): SGDLS, YYNGEE. This CDR3 comprises 18 residues. This CDR3 reads CASSPGSRLAGYQETQYF. CDR3 coding DNA: TGTGCCAGCAGCCCGGGGAGCCGACTAGCGGGGTACCAAGAGACCCAGTACTTC.

The genes are TRBV9 and TRBJ1-2; D call uncertain. Between the trimmed V and J ends, which lost 0 bases and 4 bases, there was a span of 10 bases. The germline CDR1 and CDR2 sequences are SGDLS and YYNGEE. The CDR3 runs to 14 residues. The CDR3 DNA sequence: TGTGCCAGCAGCGTAGGGCTCGCACCCTATGGCTACACCTTC. This encodes CASSVGLAPYGYTF.

V and J are TRBV6-1 and TRBJ2-3; weak D call: TRBD1 (6 bases). Trimming took 2 bases from V and 5 from J, leaving 14 bases between them. The CDR3 has 15 amino acids. The germline V gene has CDR1 MNHNS and CDR2 SASEGT. The CDR3 DNA follows: TGTGCCAGCAGTGAAATGGGGGCAGAGGTAGATACGCAGTATTTT. Its translation: CASSEMGAEVDTQYF.

This clone was seen a few times. V and J are TRBV6-1 and TRBJ1-5; D gene uncertain. The CDR3 totals 12 residues. V was pared by 2 bases and J by 5 bases, with 4 bases between. The V gene's germline CDR1 is MNHNS and CDR2 SASEGT. CDR3 amino acids: CASSEPYQPQHF. The CDR3 region has the DNA TGTGCCAGCAGTGAACCCTATCAGCCCCAGCATTTT.

V gene TRBV9 combines with J gene TRBJ1-1, with TRBD1 matching over 8 bases. This CDR3 is built from 14 residues. With 3 bases clipped from V and 1 base from J, the junction kept 2 bases outside the gene matches. CDR1 and CDR2 (germline): SGDLS, YYNGEE. CDR3 nucleotide sequence: TGTGCCAGCAGCGGGACAGGGTCGAACACTGAAGCTTTCTTT. This gives the protein CASSGTGSNTEAFF.